This T cell receptor beta chain was observed in a study of cytomegalovirus exposure and HLA in healthy donors (TCRdb year 2017). Broadly, across the study: An earlier analysis of roughly 630 of the donors reported about 290 Gb of sequence data and roughly 100 million unique TCR beta sequences from 190 million or so T cells. Using immunosequencing, the study profiled T cell repertoires from about 610 subjects and related those repertoires to cytomegalovirus serostatus. Alongside the repertoire data, information on donor age, sex, ethnicity and CMV serostatus was compiled. An earlier analysis of some 600 of the donors applied high-throughput TCR beta sequencing to assess whether each TCR beta V gene segment acted as functional or pseudogenic. A later genetic analysis used genome-wide SNP genotypes for 398 of the 666 donors, treating that subset as a discovery cohort. The number of donors typed differed by locus, with roughly 629-640 for A, B, C, DRB1 and DQB1, approximately 500 for DQA1, 600 to 610 for DPA1, and 400 to 490 for DPB1. The study aimed to test whether signatures of past pathogen exposure could be identified by cataloging public T cell receptors. Both class I and class II loci were covered by HLA typing, at four-digit resolution. Along with the roughly 710-subject first cohort, a separate validation cohort of over 90 different subjects was used. In a later analysis, previously published TCR beta repertoires from some 640 donors were re-analyzed and high-resolution HLA genotyping was added so that TCR occurrence patterns could be studied. Among 300 to 450 genotyped donors of the cohort, an average of roughly 240,000 unique TCR beta nucleotide sequences were sequenced per donor, roughly 20% of them non-productive. The later analysis used no new phenotypic data to find candidate immune exposures, relying instead on TCR beta sequences and their occurrence across donors. Of the 350 to 450 genotyped donors, approximately 80% fell in the genetic ancestry cluster associated with self-reported Caucasian donors. The study combined high-throughput TCR immunosequencing, statistical association of individual TCRs with disease status, and machine learning to predict cytomegalovirus infection status. An early release that covered about 600 HLA-typed donors contained approximately 290 gigabases of sequencing data and tens of millions of unique TCR sequences. All discovery cohort repertoires had been generated on a single sequencing platform. Roughly five DR-DQ haplotypes were handled as single units for association and clustering because linkage in the cohort was strong.

A word on this clone: This receptor's antigen is unknown. No per-base quality is available; no much larger clone lies one base away.

Overall study outcomes, separate from this receptor: This cohort had only TCR beta chains sequenced, and the lack of alpha or paired-chain data limited which features could be detected. For the cohort, immune exposure information was limited to CMV serostatus. Compared with the roughly 600-donor mean, donors in an Asian-associated ancestry cluster had fewer N-insertions in productive TCRs, according to a later genetic analysis. A cluster of highly shared sequence variants was judged likely to represent a technical artifact of the sequencing pipeline. At a false discovery rate of 0.05, a later analysis linked around 15,000 TCR beta sequences to specific HLA alleles. A few of the identified cytomegalovirus-associated TCR beta chains were confirmed in vitro to be specific for cytomegalovirus antigens. It was suggested by the authors that the approach could potentially be generalized to other disease states and immunological phenotypes. A later analysis found that most CMV-associated TCR beta chains appeared HLA-restricted, with HLA associations seemingly driven largely by CMV exposure. In an earlier analysis of 587 of the donors, most TCR beta V segments were observed in productive rearrangements about 90% or about 30% of the time, broadly matching IMGT annotations. In the study, 150 to 200 TCR beta chains were listed as associated with cytomegalovirus. The classifier was reported to diagnose cytomegalovirus status with high specificity and sensitivity in both the original cohort and the validation cohort. Some IMGT-functional V segments, including TRBV6-2 and TRBV6-3, could not be told apart with the 87-base-pair reads, so those segments were excluded. In a later analysis, several top co-occurrence clusters were reported to appear linked to parvovirus B19, influenza, CMV and Epstein-Barr virus. Correlated functional status among segregating V segments might reflect linkage disequilibrium, but an unknown experimental factor could not be ruled out. A later genetic analysis associated a missense DCLRE1C variant with V-gene and J-gene trimming of TCR beta chains, and an independent cohort replicated the association. Because counts were too low, roughly 16 rarely observed V segments, including chromosome 9 orphons, were left out of the earlier analysis of some 600 of the donors. While some public TCRs were present in many individuals, most TCR sequences turned up only very rarely across donors. Strong co-occurrence of HLA alleles, especially DR and DQ, made assigning TCR associations to individual alleles difficult. Compared with equally common non-associated chains, HLA-associated TCR beta chains in a later analysis were more clonally expanded and had lower generation probabilities. Because HLA typing was missing for some donors at each locus, association tests included only the typed subset. A later analysis found that TCR association rates varied across HLA loci, with DRB1 alleles showing the most associated TCRs and HLA-C alleles the fewest. A further reported finding was that TCR beta sequences accurately predicted the HLA-A and HLA-B alleles for most subjects in the first cohort. Roughly uniform sequencing depth across donors was assumed in presence/absence analyses, although this assumption may not hold.

The library was obtained by the immunoSEQ multiplex PCR assay. For the multiplex PCR, a mixture combining 60 forward primers for TCR Vbeta segments and 13 reverse primers for TCR Jbeta segments was used. The CDR3 region of rearranged TCR beta genes was amplified from genomic DNA with a multiplex PCR assay. On the Illumina HiSeq System, the amplified TCR beta libraries were sequenced as 87-base-pair reads. Under the source paper's analysis protocol: A later analysis counted approximately 76 million unique TCR beta chains across the 670 or so repertoires, and roughly 9.9 million of these chains were shared by at least two donors. To remove PCR and sequencing errors, raw reads were error-corrected and collapsed into unique sequences using a nearest-neighbor algorithm that merged closely related sequences. V, D and J gene segments were assigned by aligning CDR3 sequences to IMGT reference sequences. For a sequence to be retained, a match of at least six nucleotides was required to both a V gene segment and a J gene segment. Rearrangements were called productive when the CDR3 lacked stop codons and stayed in frame with V and J; all others were non-productive. Following IMGT convention, CDR3 was defined as the stretch from the second conserved V-encoded cysteine up to the conserved J-encoded phenylalanine. In an earlier analysis of approximately 500 of the donors, sequences lacking an unambiguous match to a single V gene segment were excluded. In an earlier analysis of around 590 of the donors, a V segment was called functional when productive rearrangements were above 56.7%, and segregating when the standard deviation between donors exceeded 5%. A statistical classification framework was built for diagnosing cytomegalovirus status from the catalog of TCR beta chain sequences. A later analysis assigned V and J genes by comparing TCR nucleotide sequences with IMGT/GENE-DB human TR gene sequences. Using the TCRdist pipeline, a later analysis assigned CDR3 sequences along with most-parsimonious VDJ recombination scenarios. A later analysis defined each TCR beta chain by its CDR3 amino acid sequence plus V-gene family, and excluded reads lacking a unique V-gene family. To address suspected cross-contamination and a sequencing artifact, a later analysis removed 592 highly shared, low-generation-probability nucleotide sequences. In a later analysis, a clonal expansion index for each public chain was calculated from normalized within-repertoire ranks of inferred template counts. A later analysis computed generation probabilities with a VDJ recombination model fitted to out-of-frame rearrangements, and checked the results against IGoR. A later analysis scored TCR-TCR, TCR-HLA and TCR-CMV co-occurrence with hypergeometric tests, applying a repertoire-size bias correction to TCR pairs. A later analysis estimated false discovery rates by permuting HLA or CMV assignments 20 times. In a later analysis, co-occurring TCRs were grouped using DBSCAN, with TCRdist sequence similarity added in when clustering inside HLA-allele-positive subsets. Co-occurrence clustering excluded repertoires with fewer than 30,000 or more than 120,000 public chains, plus five with anomalous nucleotide sharing. Not all clones reach the TCRdb copy of this immuneACCESS table, which keeps in-frame sequences only. Checked studies attribute under half of the gap to unresolved V genes and leave the rest unexplained. V, J and clone size are taken as reported in that table, and D and trimming were inferred from the DNA itself. Recorded for this sample are some 40,000 clones; less than 85% of them occurred a single time. The ten largest clones take up 10% of the sample.

From the cysteine through the phenylalanine, the CDR3 covers 13 amino acids. The DNA shown is the 39-base CDR3, in frame from base 1. Taken from the germline V gene, the CDR1 and CDR2 loops are KGHSH and LQKENI. Cut back by 3 bases and 5 bases, the V and J ends lie 10 bases apart. The cohort was made up of roughly 670 healthy bone marrow donors. All cohort members were sampled while nominally healthy, although unrecorded immune exposures were likely present. The donor was CMV seropositive and was included in the group of 270 or so seropositive cohort members. Every donor gave a peripheral blood sample, and the peripheral blood mononuclear cells from that sample were used for TCR beta sequencing. The Qiagen DNeasy Blood Extraction Kit was used to extract genomic DNA from the blood cell samples.

The sequence derives from a woman aged 18-30 years in good health and CMV-seropositive. Sample: PBMCs. The rearranged segments are TRBV18 and TRBJ2-5; the D gene is perhaps TRBD1, from 5 matching bases. DNA sequence: TGTGCCAGCTCACCCCAGGGCCACGAGACCCAGTACTTC. This gives the protein CASSPQGHETQYF.